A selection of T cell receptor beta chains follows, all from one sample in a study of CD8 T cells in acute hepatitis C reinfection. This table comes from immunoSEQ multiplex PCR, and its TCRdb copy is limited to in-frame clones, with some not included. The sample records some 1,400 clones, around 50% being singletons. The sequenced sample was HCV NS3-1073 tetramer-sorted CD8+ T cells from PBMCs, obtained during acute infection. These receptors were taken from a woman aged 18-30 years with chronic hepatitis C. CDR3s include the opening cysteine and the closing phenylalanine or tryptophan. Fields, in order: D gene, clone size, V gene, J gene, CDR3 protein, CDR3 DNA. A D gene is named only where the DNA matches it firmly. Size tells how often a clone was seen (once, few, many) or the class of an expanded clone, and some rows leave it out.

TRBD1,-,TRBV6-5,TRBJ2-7,CASIPGQGVAYEQYF,TGTGCCAGCATCCCAGGACAGGGGGTTGCCTACGAGCAGTACTTC
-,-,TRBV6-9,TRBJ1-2,CASGGAQGPYGYTF,TGTGCCAGTGGCGGGGCGCAGGGTCCCTATGGCTACACCTTC
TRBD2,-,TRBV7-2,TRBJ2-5,CASSLETSGGFQETQYF,TGTGCCAGCAGCTTAGAGACTAGCGGGGGCTTCCAAGAGACCCAGTACTTC
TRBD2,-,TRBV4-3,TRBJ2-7,CASSQEIAGANYEQYF,TGCGCCAGCAGCCAAGAAATAGCGGGGGCTAACTACGAGCAGTACTTC
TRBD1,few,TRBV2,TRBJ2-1,CASSVGQGTEQFF,TGTGCCAGCAGCGTGGGACAGGGTACTGAGCAGTTCTTC
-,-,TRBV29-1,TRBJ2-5,CSVPRAGETQYF,TGCAGCGTTCCCAGGGCGGGAGAGACCCAGTACTTC
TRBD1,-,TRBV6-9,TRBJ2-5,CASSKGQPQETQYF,TGTGCCAGCAGTAAGGGACAGCCCCAAGAGACCCAGTACTTC
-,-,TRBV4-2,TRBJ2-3,CASSQEVGDWGTQYF,TGTGCCAGCAGCCAAGAAGTAGGAGATTGGGGTACGCAGTATTTT
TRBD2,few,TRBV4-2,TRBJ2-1,CASSQEYVSGGAIEQFF,TGTGCCAGCAGCCAAGAGTACGTTAGCGGGGGGGCTATTGAGCAGTTCTTC
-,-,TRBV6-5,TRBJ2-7,CASSTQYEQYF,TGTGCCAGCAGTACTCAATACGAGCAGTACTTC
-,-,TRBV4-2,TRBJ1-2,CASSQGDTYGQPYGYTF,TGTGCCAGCAGCCAAGGCGACACCTATGGACAGCCCTATGGCTACACCTTC
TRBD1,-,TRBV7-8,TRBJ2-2,CASSPAGGQGTEGELFF,TGTGCCAGCAGCCCCGCCGGCGGACAGGGGACAGAGGGGGAGCTGTTTTTT
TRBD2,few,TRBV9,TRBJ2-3,CASSDGTSGGAPDTQYF,TGTGCCAGCAGCGACGGGACTAGCGGGGGCGCGCCAGACACGCAGTATTTT
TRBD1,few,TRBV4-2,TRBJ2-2,CASSQEVGQGILNTGELFF,TGTGCCAGCAGCCAAGAAGTAGGACAGGGGATATTGAACACCGGGGAGCTGTTTTTT
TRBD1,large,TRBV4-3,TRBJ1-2,CASSQEPTGVGGYTF,TGCGCCAGCAGCCAAGAGCCAACAGGGGTTGGTGGCTACACCTTC
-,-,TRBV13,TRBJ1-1,CASSLGSGTFMNTEAFF,TGTGCCAGCAGCTTAGGCTCCGGGACGTTTATGAACACTGAAGCTTTCTTT
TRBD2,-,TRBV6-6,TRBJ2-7,CASSTSLADLSYEQYF,TGTGCCAGCAGTACCTCACTAGCGGACCTTAGCTACGAGCAGTACTTC
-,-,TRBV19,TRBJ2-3,CAGGFGGGTDTQYF,TGTGCCGGGGGTTTTGGCGGAGGCACAGATACGCAGTATTTT
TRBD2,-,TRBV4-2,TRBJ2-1,CASSHSGGTHNEQFF,TGTGCCAGCAGCCATAGCGGGGGGACCCACAATGAGCAGTTCTTC
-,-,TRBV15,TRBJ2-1,CATSSPFNEQFF,TGTGCCACCAGCAGCCCTTTCAATGAGCAGTTCTTC
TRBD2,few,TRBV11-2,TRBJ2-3,CASSLEVAAGGGDTQYF,TGTGCCAGCAGCTTAGAAGTGGCAGCGGGGGGAGGGGATACGCAGTATTTT
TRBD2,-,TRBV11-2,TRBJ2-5,CASSLITSGGYQETQYF,TGTGCCAGCAGCCTGATTACTAGCGGGGGGTACCAAGAGACCCAGTACTTC
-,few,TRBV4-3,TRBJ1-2,CASSPAISNGYTF,TGCGCCAGCAGCCCTGCGATAAGCAACGGCTACACCTTC